The entry below gives a single T cell receptor (beta chain) sequence along with its context. TCRdb independently ran MiXCR on the 5' RACE reads; one entry per CDR3 protein. The sample has roughly 570,000 distinct CDR3 sequences, over 8.5% seen once. These data are taken from a study of identical twins. After removal of 1 base from V and 0 bases from J, the junction contained 3 bases not matched to a gene. The germline CDR1 and CDR2 sequences are LGHDT and YNNKEL (reference sequence). The CDR3 totals 15 residues. These sequences were also reported in another study, on yellow fever vaccine responses in identical twins.

Material for sequencing was PBMCs. This clonotype originated in a woman aged 18 to 35 in good health. The chain employs TRBV3-1 and TRBJ2-7; the match to TRBD1 covers 7 bases. This chain's CDR3 is CASSQVGDSSYEQYF. CDR3 DNA sequence: TGTGCCAGCAGCCAAGTAGGGGACAGCTCCTACGAGCAGTACTTC.